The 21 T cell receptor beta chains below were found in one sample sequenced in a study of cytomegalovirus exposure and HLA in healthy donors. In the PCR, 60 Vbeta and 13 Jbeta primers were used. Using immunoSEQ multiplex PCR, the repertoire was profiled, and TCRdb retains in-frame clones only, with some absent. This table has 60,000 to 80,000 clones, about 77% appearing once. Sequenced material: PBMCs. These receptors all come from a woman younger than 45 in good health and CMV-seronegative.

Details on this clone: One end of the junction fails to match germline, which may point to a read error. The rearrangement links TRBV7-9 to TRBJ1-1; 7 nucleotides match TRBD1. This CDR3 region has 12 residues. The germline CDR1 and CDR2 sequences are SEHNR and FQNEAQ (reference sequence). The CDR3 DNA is TGTTCCAGCAGCACCTCGACAGGGGAAGCTTTCTTT. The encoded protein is CSSSTSTGEAFF.

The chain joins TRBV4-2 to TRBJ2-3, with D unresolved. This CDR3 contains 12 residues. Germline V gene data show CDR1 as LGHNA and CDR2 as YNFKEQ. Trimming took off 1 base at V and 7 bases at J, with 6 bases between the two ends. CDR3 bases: TGTGCCAGCAGCCAAGTAACTCATACGCAGTATTTT. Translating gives CASSQVTHTQYF.

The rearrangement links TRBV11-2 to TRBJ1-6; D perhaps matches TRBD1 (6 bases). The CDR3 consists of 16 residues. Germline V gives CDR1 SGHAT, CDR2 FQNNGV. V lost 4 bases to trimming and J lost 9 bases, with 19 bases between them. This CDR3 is CASSSTGGGVGSPLHF. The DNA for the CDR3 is TGTGCCAGCAGCTCGACAGGTGGGGGAGTCGGTTCACCCCTCCACTTT.

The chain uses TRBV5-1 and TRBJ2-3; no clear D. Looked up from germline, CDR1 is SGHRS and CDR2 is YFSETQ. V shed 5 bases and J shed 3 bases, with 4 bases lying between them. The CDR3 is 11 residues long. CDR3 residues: CASRETDTQYF. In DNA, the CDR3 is TGCGCCAGCAGAGAGACAGATACGCAGTATTTT.

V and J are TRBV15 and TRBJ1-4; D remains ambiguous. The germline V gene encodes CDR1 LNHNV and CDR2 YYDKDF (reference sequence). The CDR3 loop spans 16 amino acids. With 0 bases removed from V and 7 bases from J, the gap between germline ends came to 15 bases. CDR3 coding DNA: TGTGCCACCAGCAGAGATGCGGGGAAGGGTGGTGAAAAACTGTTTTTT. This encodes CATSRDAGKGGEKLFF.

CDR3 DNA sequence: TGTGCCAGCAGCCTGGGACGGGAAAACATTCAGTACTTC. Protein: CASSLGRENIQYF. The V gene is TRBV5-4, the J gene TRBJ2-4; D may correspond to TRBD1 or TRBD2 (5 bases each). The CDR3 spans 13 residues. V lost 4 bases and J lost 5, with 10 bases in between. The germline gives CDR1 SGHNT, CDR2 YYREEE (reference sequence). Filled out from reference TRBV5-4 and TRBJ2-4, the complete variable domain reads ETGVTQSPTHLIKTRGQQVTLRCSSQSGHNTVSWYQQALGQGPQFIFQYYREEENGRGNFPPRFSGLQFPNYSSELNVNALELDDSALYLCASSLGRENIQYFGAGTRLSVL.

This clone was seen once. DNA for the CDR3: TGTGCCAGCAGCCGAAAGCCGGGACTAGCGGCCCAAGAGACCCAGTACTTC. It specifies CASSRKPGLAAQETQYF. The chain joins TRBV7-2 to TRBJ2-5, with 11 bases identical to TRBD2. The CDR3 has 17 residues. Germline CDR1 and CDR2: SGHTA and FQGNSA. V shed 5 bases and J 1 base; nucleotides not matched to a gene: 9.

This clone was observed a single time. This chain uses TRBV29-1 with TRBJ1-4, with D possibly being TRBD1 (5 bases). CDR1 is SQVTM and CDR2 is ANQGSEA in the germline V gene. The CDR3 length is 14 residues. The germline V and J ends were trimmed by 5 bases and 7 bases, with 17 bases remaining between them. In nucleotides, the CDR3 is TGCAGCGTTATTACAGGCTTGGCAAGTGAAAAACTGTTTTTT. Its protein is CSVITGLASEKLFF.

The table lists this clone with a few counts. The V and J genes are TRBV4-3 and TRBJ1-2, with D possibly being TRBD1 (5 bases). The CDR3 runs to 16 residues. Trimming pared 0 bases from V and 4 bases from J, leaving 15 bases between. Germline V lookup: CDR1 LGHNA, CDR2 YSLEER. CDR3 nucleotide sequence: TGCGCCAGCAGCCAAGATCTCGGGGGAGGCCTCTATGGCTACACCTTC. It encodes CASSQDLGGGLYGYTF.

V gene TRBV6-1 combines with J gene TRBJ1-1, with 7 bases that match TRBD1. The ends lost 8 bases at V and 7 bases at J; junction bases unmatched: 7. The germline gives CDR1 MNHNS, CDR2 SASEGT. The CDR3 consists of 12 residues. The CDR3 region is CASSLTGLEAFF. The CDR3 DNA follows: TGTGCCAGCTCCTTGACAGGGCTTGAAGCTTTCTTT.

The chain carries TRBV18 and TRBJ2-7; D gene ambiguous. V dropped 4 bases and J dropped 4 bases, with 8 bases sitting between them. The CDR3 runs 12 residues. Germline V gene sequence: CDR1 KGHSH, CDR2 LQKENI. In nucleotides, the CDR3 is TGTGCCAGCTCACGTGACTCTTACGAGCAGTACGTC. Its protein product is CASSRDSYEQYV.

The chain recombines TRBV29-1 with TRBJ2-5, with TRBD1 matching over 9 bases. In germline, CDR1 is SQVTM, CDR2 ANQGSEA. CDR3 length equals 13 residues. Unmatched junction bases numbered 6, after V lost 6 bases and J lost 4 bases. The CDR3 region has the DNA TGCAGCGTCCCAACAGGGGGCGGAGAGACCCAGTACTTC. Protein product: CSVPTGGGETQYF.

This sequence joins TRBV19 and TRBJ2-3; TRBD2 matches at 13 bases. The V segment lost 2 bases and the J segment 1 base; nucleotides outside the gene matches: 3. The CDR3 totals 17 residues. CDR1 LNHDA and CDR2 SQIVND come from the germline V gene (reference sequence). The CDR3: CASSITGTSGGTDTQYF. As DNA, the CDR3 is TGTGCCAGTAGTATAACTGGGACTAGCGGGGGCACAGATACGCAGTATTTT.

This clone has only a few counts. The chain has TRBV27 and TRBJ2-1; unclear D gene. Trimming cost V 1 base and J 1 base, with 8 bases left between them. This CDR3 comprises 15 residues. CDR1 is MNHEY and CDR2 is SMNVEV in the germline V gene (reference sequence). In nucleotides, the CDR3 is TGTGCCAGCAGTTTATTTCTAAGTTCCTACAATGAGCAGTTCTTC. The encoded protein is CASSLFLSSYNEQFF.

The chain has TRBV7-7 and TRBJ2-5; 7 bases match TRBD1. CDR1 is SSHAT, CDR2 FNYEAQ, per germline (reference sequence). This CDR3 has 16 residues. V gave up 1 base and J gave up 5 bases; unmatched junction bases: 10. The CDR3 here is CASSLGSAPGQETQYF. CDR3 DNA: TGTGCCAGCAGCTTAGGGTCCGCTCCGGGACAGGAGACCCAGTACTTC.

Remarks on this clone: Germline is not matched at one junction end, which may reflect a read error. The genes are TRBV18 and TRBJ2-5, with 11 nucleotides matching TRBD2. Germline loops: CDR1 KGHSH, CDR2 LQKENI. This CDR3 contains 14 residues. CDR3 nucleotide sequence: TGTGCCAGCTCACCACAGGGACTAGCGGCATTTTTACACTTC. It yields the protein CASSPQGLAAFLHF.

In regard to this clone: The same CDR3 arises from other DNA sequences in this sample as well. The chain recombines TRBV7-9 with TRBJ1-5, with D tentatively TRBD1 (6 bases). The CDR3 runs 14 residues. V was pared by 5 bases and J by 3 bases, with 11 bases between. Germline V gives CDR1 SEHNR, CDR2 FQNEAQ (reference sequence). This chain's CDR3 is CASSPRTVNQPQHF. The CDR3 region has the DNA TGTGCCAGCAGCCCCAGGACAGTCAATCAGCCCCAGCATTTT.

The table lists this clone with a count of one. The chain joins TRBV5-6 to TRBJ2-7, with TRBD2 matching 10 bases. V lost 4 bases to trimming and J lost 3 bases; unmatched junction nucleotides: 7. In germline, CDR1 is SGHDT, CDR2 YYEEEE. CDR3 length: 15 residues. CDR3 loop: CASSLSGRPNYEQYF. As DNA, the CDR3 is TGTGCCAGCAGCCTTAGCGGGAGGCCGAACTACGAGCAGTACTTC. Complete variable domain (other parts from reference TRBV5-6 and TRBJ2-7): DAGVTQSPTHLIKTRGQQVTLRCSPKSGHDTVSWYQQALGQGPQFIFQYYEEEERQRGNFPDRFSGHQFPNYSSELNVNALLLGDSALYLCASSLSGRPNYEQYFGPGTRLTVT.

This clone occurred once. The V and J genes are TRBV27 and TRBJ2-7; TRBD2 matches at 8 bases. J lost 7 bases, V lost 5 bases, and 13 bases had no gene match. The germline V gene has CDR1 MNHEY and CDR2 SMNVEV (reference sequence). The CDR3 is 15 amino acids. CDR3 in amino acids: CASSDRTSLGGEQYF. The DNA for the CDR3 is TGTGCCAGCAGTGACCGGACTAGCCTCGGGGGGGAGCAGTACTTC.

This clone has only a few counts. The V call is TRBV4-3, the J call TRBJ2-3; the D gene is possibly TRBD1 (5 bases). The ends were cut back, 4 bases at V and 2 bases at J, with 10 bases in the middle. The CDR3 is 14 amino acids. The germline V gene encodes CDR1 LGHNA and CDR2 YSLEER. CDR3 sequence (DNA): TGCGCCAGCAGCCCAAAGACAGTCACAGATACGCAGTATTTT. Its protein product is CASSPKTVTDTQYF.

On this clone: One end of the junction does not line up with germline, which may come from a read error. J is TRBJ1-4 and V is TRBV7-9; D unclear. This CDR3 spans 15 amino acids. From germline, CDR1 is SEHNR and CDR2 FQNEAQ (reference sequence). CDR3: CSSSLFMQRREKLFF. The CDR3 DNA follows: TGTTCCAGCAGCTTATTTATGCAGAGGCGTGAAAAACTGTTTTTT. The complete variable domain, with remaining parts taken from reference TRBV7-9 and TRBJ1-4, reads DTGVSQNPRHKITKRGQNVTFRCDPISEHNRLYWYRQTLGQGPEFLTYFQNEAQLEKSRLLSDRFSAERPKGSFSTLEIQRTEQGDSAMYLCSSSLFMQRREKLFFGSGTQLSVL.